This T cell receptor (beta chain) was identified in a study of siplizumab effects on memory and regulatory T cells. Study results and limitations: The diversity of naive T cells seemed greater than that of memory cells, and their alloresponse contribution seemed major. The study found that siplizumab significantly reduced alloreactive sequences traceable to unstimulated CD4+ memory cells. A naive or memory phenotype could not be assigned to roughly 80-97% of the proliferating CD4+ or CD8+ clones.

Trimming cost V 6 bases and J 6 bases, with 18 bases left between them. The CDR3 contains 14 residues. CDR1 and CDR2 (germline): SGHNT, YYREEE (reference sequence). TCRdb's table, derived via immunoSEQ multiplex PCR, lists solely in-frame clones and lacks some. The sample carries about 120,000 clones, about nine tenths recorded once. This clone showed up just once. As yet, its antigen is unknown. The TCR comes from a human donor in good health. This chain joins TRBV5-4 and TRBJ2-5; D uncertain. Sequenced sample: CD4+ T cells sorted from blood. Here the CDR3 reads CASTPVLGDKTQYF. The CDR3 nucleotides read TGTGCCAGCACCCCGGTACTCGGTGACAAGACCCAGTACTTC.